A selection of T cell receptor beta chains follows, all from one sample in a study of T cells after yellow fever vaccination. In TCRdb, the 5' RACE reads were re-called with MiXCR into one record per CDR3 protein. The data contain about 52,000 distinct CDR3 sequences, 6% to 8.5% of them singletons. The sample in question was CD8+ T cells not binding an NS4B(214-222) dextramer, sorted from PBMCs, obtained approximately 47 days after the first yellow fever vaccination. These receptors were obtained from a man aged 18 to 30 who received the YFV17D yellow fever vaccine. Both conserved end residues are part of each CDR3. The order of the fields is clone size, V gene, J gene, CDR3 protein. Rows may omit the clone size; those that give it use once, few, many or a size class.

abundance: many
v_gene: TRBV29-1
j_gene: TRBJ1-1
CDR3aa: CSSGNTEAFF

abundance: few
v_gene: TRBV12-3/TRBV12-4
j_gene: TRBJ2-1
CDR3aa: CASSFGPSGVDEQFF

abundance: few
v_gene: TRBV30
j_gene: TRBJ2-7
CDR3aa: CAWSGIGSGSEQYF

abundance: few
v_gene: TRBV5-6
j_gene: TRBJ2-4
CDR3aa: CASSLARAGLAKNIQYF

abundance: few
v_gene: TRBV20-1
j_gene: TRBJ2-1
CDR3aa: CSASPFGQYAAAQQFF

abundance: few
v_gene: TRBV12-3/TRBV12-4
j_gene: TRBJ1-1
CDR3aa: CASSLGPKVAFF

abundance: many
v_gene: TRBV15
j_gene: TRBJ2-1
CDR3aa: CATSRESWARQRYNEQFF

abundance: many
v_gene: TRBV10-3
j_gene: TRBJ2-1
CDR3aa: CAISDGRLGGNEQFF

abundance: few
v_gene: TRBV20-1
j_gene: TRBJ2-6
CDR3aa: CSARQGAQGANVLTF

abundance: few
v_gene: TRBV6-1
j_gene: TRBJ1-5
CDR3aa: CASSEWGNQPQHF

abundance: many
v_gene: TRBV4-3
j_gene: TRBJ2-6
CDR3aa: CASTRGDSSSGANVLTF

abundance: NA
v_gene: TRBV19
j_gene: TRBJ2-3
CDR3aa: CASTRGGDTQYF

abundance: many
v_gene: TRBV7-9
j_gene: TRBJ2-7
CDR3aa: CASTDDTYEQYF

abundance: many
v_gene: TRBV6-5
j_gene: TRBJ1-4
CDR3aa: CATTPSLGSGKLFF

abundance: few
v_gene: TRBV7-9
j_gene: TRBJ2-6
CDR3aa: CASSLDPGLTGANVLTF

abundance: NA
v_gene: TRBV12-3/TRBV12-4
j_gene: TRBJ2-7
CDR3aa: CASSSPGLGEQYF

abundance: many
v_gene: TRBV5-1
j_gene: TRBJ2-1
CDR3aa: CASSTASYEQFF

abundance: few
v_gene: TRBV5-6
j_gene: TRBJ2-7
CDR3aa: CASSLILSRDEQYF

abundance: NA
v_gene: TRBV10-3
j_gene: TRBJ1-1
CDR3aa: CAISDMRGGTEAFF

abundance: many
v_gene: TRBV29-1
j_gene: TRBJ1-1
CDR3aa: CSVESFDMGQANGEAFF

abundance: NA
v_gene: TRBV12-3/TRBV12-4
j_gene: TRBJ2-1
CDR3aa: CASRGLSYNEQFF

abundance: many
v_gene: TRBV6-6
j_gene: TRBJ1-1
CDR3aa: CASRQTGLAFF

abundance: NA
v_gene: TRBV5-5
j_gene: TRBJ1-2
CDR3aa: CASSSRPGAVLGGYTF

abundance: few
v_gene: TRBV27
j_gene: TRBJ1-2
CDR3aa: CASSPLPPGIYGYTF

abundance: NA
v_gene: TRBV7-2
j_gene: TRBJ1-1
CDR3aa: CASSPSRGLRTEAFF

abundance: few
v_gene: TRBV7-2
j_gene: TRBJ2-5
CDR3aa: CASSPGTSGVETQYF

abundance: NA
v_gene: TRBV19
j_gene: TRBJ2-3
CDR3aa: CASSLRPGLSVTDTQYF

abundance: few
v_gene: TRBV10-2
j_gene: TRBJ2-2
CDR3aa: CASTFRPGQLMNTGELFF

abundance: many
v_gene: TRBV12-3/TRBV12-4
j_gene: TRBJ2-4
CDR3aa: CASSLGDKNIQYF

abundance: NA
v_gene: TRBV29-1
j_gene: TRBJ2-7
CDR3aa: CSVVMVSSYEQYF

abundance: few
v_gene: TRBV27
j_gene: TRBJ2-7
CDR3aa: CASSFSNRYEQYF

abundance: few
v_gene: TRBV12-3/TRBV12-4
j_gene: TRBJ2-1
CDR3aa: CASSLGALNEQFF

abundance: few
v_gene: TRBV5-1
j_gene: TRBJ2-2
CDR3aa: CASSFTGSGELFF

abundance: once
v_gene: TRBV6-5
j_gene: TRBJ1-6
CDR3aa: CASSYCTGFSPLHF

abundance: many
v_gene: TRBV20-1
j_gene: TRBJ2-1
CDR3aa: CSARAGEYNEQFF

abundance: many
v_gene: TRBV6-5
j_gene: TRBJ1-5
CDR3aa: CASSSTSQPQHF

abundance: many
v_gene: TRBV29-1
j_gene: TRBJ2-2
CDR3aa: CSAQGTGELFF

abundance: many
v_gene: TRBV24-1
j_gene: TRBJ2-5
CDR3aa: CATSDSGTTQYF

abundance: few
v_gene: TRBV5-6
j_gene: TRBJ2-5
CDR3aa: CASRAGPREQETQYF

abundance: NA
v_gene: TRBV4-3
j_gene: TRBJ1-6
CDR3aa: CASSPRDRAVRSPLHF

abundance: many
v_gene: TRBV27
j_gene: TRBJ2-7
CDR3aa: CAAGGGGFTNEQYF

abundance: few
v_gene: TRBV11-1
j_gene: TRBJ2-3
CDR3aa: CASSSHRAIRTPLTDTQYF

abundance: NA
v_gene: TRBV5-1
j_gene: TRBJ2-1
CDR3aa: CASSEGLAVRNEQFF

abundance: few
v_gene: TRBV12-3/TRBV12-4
j_gene: TRBJ2-1
CDR3aa: CASSFQNYNEQFF

abundance: many
v_gene: TRBV3-1
j_gene: TRBJ2-1
CDR3aa: CASSQEYDEQFF

abundance: few
v_gene: TRBV6-5
j_gene: TRBJ2-1
CDR3aa: CASSYRGAPLGEQFF

abundance: few
v_gene: TRBV4-3
j_gene: TRBJ1-1
CDR3aa: CASSQAGGGTEAFF

abundance: NA
v_gene: TRBV11-2
j_gene: TRBJ2-2
CDR3aa: CASTTLPGELFF

abundance: many
v_gene: TRBV6-4
j_gene: TRBJ2-7
CDR3aa: CATLCEVDSF

abundance: many
v_gene: TRBV5-5
j_gene: TRBJ1-2
CDR3aa: CASSDRNYGYTF

abundance: NA
v_gene: TRBV4-3
j_gene: TRBJ2-7
CDR3aa: CASSQDAVPSLYEQYF

abundance: many
v_gene: TRBV7-8
j_gene: TRBJ2-5
CDR3aa: CASSLSWGSQETQYF

abundance: NA
v_gene: TRBV19
j_gene: TRBJ2-7
CDR3aa: CASSIWTGASEQYF

abundance: many
v_gene: TRBV5-1
j_gene: TRBJ1-1
CDR3aa: CASSLGDRELSPTEAFF

abundance: NA
v_gene: TRBV5-6
j_gene: TRBJ2-7
CDR3aa: CASGPGGLCEQYF

abundance: few
v_gene: TRBV27
j_gene: TRBJ2-1
CDR3aa: CASRGTGYNEQFF

abundance: NA
v_gene: TRBV27
j_gene: TRBJ1-1
CDR3aa: CASSLRALATEAFF

abundance: NA
v_gene: TRBV5-6
j_gene: TRBJ1-6
CDR3aa: CASSRRDFYNSPLHF

abundance: many
v_gene: TRBV11-1
j_gene: TRBJ2-1
CDR3aa: CASTLGTGGYYEQFF

abundance: NA
v_gene: TRBV6-2/TRBV6-3
j_gene: TRBJ1-2
CDR3aa: CASSYSPASGRDLYGYTF